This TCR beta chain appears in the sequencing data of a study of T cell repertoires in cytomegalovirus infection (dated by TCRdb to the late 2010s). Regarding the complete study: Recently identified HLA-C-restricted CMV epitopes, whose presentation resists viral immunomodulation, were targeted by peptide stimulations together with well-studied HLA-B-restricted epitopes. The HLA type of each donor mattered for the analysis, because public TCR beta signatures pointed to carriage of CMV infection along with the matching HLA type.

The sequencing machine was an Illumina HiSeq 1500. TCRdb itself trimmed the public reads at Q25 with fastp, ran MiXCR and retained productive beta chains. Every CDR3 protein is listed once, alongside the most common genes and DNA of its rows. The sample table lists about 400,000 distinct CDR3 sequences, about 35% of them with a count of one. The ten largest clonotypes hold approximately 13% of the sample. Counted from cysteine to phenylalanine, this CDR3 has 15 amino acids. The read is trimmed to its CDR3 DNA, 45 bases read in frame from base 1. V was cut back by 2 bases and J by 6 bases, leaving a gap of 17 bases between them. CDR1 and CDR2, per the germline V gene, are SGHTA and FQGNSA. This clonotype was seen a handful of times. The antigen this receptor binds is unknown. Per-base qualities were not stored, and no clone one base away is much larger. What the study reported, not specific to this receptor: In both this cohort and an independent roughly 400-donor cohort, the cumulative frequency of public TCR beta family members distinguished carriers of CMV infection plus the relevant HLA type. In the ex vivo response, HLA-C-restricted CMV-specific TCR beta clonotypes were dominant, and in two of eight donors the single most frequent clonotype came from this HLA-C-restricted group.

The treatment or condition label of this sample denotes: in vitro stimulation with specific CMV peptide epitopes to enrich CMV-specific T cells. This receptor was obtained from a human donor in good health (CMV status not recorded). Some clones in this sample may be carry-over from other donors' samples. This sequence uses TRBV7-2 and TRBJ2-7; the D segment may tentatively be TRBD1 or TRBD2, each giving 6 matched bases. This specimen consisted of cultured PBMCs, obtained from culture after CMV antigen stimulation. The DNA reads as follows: TGTGCCAGCAGCTTATACCGGGGGCCCCCGCTCGAGCAGTACTTC. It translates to CASSLYRGPPLEQYF.